The clone carrying this T cell receptor (beta chain) was seen ten or more times. What it binds is not known. Template switching with 5'RACE generated the TCR cDNA and added a universal primer site and UMIs. MiXCR, applied by TCRdb to the 5' RACE reads, yields one record per CDR3 protein. The table includes 150,000 or so distinct CDR3 sequences, approximately 10% detected once. The data were taken from a study of T cells after yellow fever vaccination. Study findings and constraints: Only a minor proportion of clonotypes was detected across both CD4 and CD8 compartments.

The germline gives CDR1 MNHEY, CDR2 SVGAGI. The CDR3 covers 14 residues. Trimming removed 2 bases from V and 3 bases from J, with 10 bases in between. The source was CD8+ T cells sorted from PBMCs, collected 45 days after the yellow fever booster vaccination. The chain recombines TRBV6-5 with TRBJ1-1; D uncertain. This TCR came from a man younger than 35 who received the YFV17D yellow fever vaccine. CDR3 sequence: CASSYTRIDTEAFF. In DNA, the CDR3 is TGTGCCAGCAGTTACACACGGATAGACACTGAAGCTTTCTTT.